This entry describes one T cell receptor (beta chain). At deep level, the assay was performed. Method: immunoSEQ multiplex PCR; TCRdb's copy keeps in-frame clones and lacks some. This sample has more than 2,000,000 clones, with roughly 92% found just once. The V and J ends lost 5 bases and 5 bases, in that order; junction bases with no gene match: 6. Germline loops: CDR1 SEHNR, CDR2 FQNEAQ (reference sequence). There are 14 residues in the CDR3. The sample is drawn from a study of shared clonotypes between healthy human individuals. The J gene is TRBJ1-1, the V gene TRBV7-9, with 9 bases aligning to TRBD1. Material for sequencing was naive CD4+ T cells sorted from blood. The sample's subset: CD45RA+ positively selected. The receptor was isolated from a man younger than 30 in good health. The CDR3 coding sequence is TGTGCCAGCAGCCCTGACAGGGGGGAGACTGAAGCTTTCTTT. This sequence encodes CASSPDRGETEAFF.